This T cell receptor (beta chain) originates from a study of vaccination and CD4 T cells after COVID-19. The J segment lost 2 bases and the V segment lost 6 bases, leaving 4 bases of the junction unmatched. Looked up from germline, CDR1 is LNHDA and CDR2 is SQIVND (reference sequence). CDR3 size: 13 residues. Treatment in this sample: roughly ten-day PBMC culture with coronavirus spike peptide pools or control peptides (ViraFEST assay). After expanding antigen-specific T cells with peptide pools, ViraFEST sequenced their TCRs. This clonotype was observed a handful of times. Its antigen is not known. Oncomine TCR Beta short-read sequencing was applied to DNA from cultured CD4+ T cells. MiXCR was run by TCRdb on the PCR reads, yielding one entry per CDR3 protein. This sample has 20,000 to 25,000 distinct CDR3 sequences, with roughly 71% found just once.

The source of this sequence is a human donor who received a COVID-19 vaccine. This sample comprised CD4+ T cells from blood, cultured in vitro, obtained after SARS-CoV-2 vaccination. V is TRBV19 and J is TRBJ2-7; 7 bases line up with TRBD2. CDR3 bases: TGTGCCAGTAGCCCGGGGGGTACCTACGAGCAGTACTTC. This translates into CASSPGGTYEQYF.